The clone carrying this T cell receptor (beta chain) was detected ten times or more. Its antigen is as yet unknown. TCRdb re-called the 5' RACE reads through MiXCR, storing one row per CDR3 protein. The top ten clones hold about 0.73% of a sample with over 110,000 distinct CDR3 sequences, roughly 8% of them seen once. These data are taken from a study of T cells after yellow fever vaccination. Points from the study as a whole: Among primary-vaccination clones, most reappeared after the booster, at about 95% for CD4 and 88% for CD8. From the bulk population, abundant clonotypes could contaminate and appear within FACS-sorted repertoires.

Trimming cost V 5 bases and J 4 bases; bases outside gene matches: 3. The CDR3 has 13 amino acids. In germline, CDR1 is DFQATT, CDR2 SNEGSKA (reference sequence). Sequences were derived from CD4+ T cells sorted from PBMCs, sampled 5 days after the yellow fever booster vaccination. The sequence was collected from a man aged 30-40 years who received the YFV17D yellow fever vaccine. The V and J genes are TRBV20-1 and TRBJ2-2, with 8 bases fitting TRBD1. The CDR3 DNA reads TGCAGTGCTCCGGACAGGGCCACCGGGGAGCTGTTTTTT. It codes for CSAPDRATGELFF.